The subject of this entry is one T cell receptor beta chain. The data were obtained in a study of blood T cells in healthy people across ages. This CDR3 has 14 amino acids. CDR1 is MNHNS and CDR2 is SASEGT in the germline V gene. Then a second PCR, running about 6 to 12 cycles, was carried out with a sample-barcoded 5' primer and a J-beta primer mix. Via MiXCR, TCRdb re-called the 5' RACE reads, giving one row per CDR3 protein. The table lists a few hundred thousand distinct CDR3 sequences, about 49% of them singletons. The source is a man in his fifties or sixties in good health. V is TRBV6-1 and J is TRBJ2-1; TRBD2 matches 10 bases. The closer fit of TRBJ2-7 to the DNA end suggests the J call may be wrong. The specimen sequenced was blood. CDR3: CASSGTSGPYEQYF. CDR3 DNA: TGTGCCAGCAGTGGGACTAGCGGTCCCTACGAGCAGTACTTC.